This T cell receptor beta chain is from a study of shared clonotypes between healthy human individuals. Per sorted-subset replicate PCR, input was approximately 200 ng DNA, representing roughly 29,000 T cell genomes. Using immunoSEQ multiplex PCR, the repertoire was profiled, and TCRdb retains in-frame clones only, with some absent. The table has 2 million to 3 million clones, over 85% seen once; the top ten hold 0.14%. Germline CDR1 is MNHEY and CDR2 is SVGAGI. The V gene lost 4 bases and the J gene lost 9 bases, with 16 bases spanning the gap. CDR3 size: 14 residues. Division of CD4+ cells produced a CD45RA+ naive subset and a CD45RA-negative memory subset.

The sample taken for sequencing was naive CD4+ T cells sorted from blood. Subset noted: CD45RA+ positively selected. The chain has TRBV6-5 and TRBJ2-1; D gene uncertain. The receptor's source is a young man in good health. The CDR3 DNA reads TGTGCCAGCAGTTTGAGAGGAACCTATATTGAGCAGTTCTTC. Its protein product is CASSLRGTYIEQFF.